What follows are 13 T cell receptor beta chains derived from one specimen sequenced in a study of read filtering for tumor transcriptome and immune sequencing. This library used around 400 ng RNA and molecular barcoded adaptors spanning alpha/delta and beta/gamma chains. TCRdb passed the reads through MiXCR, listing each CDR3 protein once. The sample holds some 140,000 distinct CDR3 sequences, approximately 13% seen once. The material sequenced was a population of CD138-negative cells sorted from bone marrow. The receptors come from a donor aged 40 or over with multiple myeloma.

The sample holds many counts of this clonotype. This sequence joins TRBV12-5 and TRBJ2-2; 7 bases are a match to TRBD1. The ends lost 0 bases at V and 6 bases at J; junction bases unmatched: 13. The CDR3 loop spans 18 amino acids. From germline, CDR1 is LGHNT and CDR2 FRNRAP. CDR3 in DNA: TGTGCTAGTGGTTTGGTATTATGGAACAGGGGCGAATCCGGGGAGCTGTTTTTT. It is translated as CASGLVLWNRGESGELFF.

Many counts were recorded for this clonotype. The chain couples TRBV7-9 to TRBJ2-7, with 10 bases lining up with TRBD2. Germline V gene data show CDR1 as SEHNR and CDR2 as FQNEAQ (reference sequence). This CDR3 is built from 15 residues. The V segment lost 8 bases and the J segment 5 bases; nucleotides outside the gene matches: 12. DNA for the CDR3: TGTGCCAGCCGACCGCCGGCTAGCGGGAGTGACGAGCAGTACTTC. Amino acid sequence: CASRPPASGSDEQYF.

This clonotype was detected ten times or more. The CDR3 loop reads CASSLVFVGQNIDTQYF. CDR3 coding DNA: TGTGCCAGCAGCTTAGTTTTTGTGGGGCAGAATATCGATACGCAGTATTTT. The chain recombines TRBV7-2 with TRBJ2-3; tentative D call: TRBD1 (5 bases). Germline V gives CDR1 SGHTA, CDR2 FQGNSA. The CDR3 length is 17 residues. Trimming left V 1 base short and J 6 bases short, with 20 bases between.

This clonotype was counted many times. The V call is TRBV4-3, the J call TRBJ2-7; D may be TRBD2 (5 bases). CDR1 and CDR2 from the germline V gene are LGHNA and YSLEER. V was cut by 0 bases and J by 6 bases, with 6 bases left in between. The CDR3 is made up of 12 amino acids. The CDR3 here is CASSQDEGEQYF. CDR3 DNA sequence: TGCGCCAGCAGCCAAGATGAGGGCGAGCAGTACTTC.

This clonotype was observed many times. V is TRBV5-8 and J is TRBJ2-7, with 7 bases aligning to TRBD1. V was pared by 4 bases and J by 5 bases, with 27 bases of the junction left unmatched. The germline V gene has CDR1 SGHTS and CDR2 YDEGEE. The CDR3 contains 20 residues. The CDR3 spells CASSLGAFRDRATVRDEQYF. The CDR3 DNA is TGTGCCAGCAGCCTTGGGGCGTTCCGGGACAGAGCCACCGTGAGGGACGAGCAGTACTTC.

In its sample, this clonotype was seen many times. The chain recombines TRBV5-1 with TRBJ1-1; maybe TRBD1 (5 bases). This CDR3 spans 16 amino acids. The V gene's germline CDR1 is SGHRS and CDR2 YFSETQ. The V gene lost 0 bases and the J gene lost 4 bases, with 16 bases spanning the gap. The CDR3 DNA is TGCGCCAGCAGCTTGGTAGGGGCGGTCGGCGGCACTGAAGCTTTCTTT. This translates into CASSLVGAVGGTEAFF.

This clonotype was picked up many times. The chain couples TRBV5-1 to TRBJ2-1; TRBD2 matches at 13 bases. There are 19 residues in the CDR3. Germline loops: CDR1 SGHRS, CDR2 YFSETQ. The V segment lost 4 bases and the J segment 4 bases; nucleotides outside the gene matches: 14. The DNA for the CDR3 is TGCGCCAGCAGCCCCTACCCGGGGACTAGCGGGGTCGGGTACAATGAGCAGTTCTTC. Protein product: CASSPYPGTSGVGYNEQFF.

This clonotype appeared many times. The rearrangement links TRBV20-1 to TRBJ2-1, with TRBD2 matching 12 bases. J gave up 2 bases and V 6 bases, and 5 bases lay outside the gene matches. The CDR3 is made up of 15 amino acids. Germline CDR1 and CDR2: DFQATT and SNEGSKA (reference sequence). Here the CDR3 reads CSAIGLAGTYNEQFF. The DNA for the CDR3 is TGCAGTGCCATTGGACTAGCGGGGACCTACAATGAGCAGTTCTTC.

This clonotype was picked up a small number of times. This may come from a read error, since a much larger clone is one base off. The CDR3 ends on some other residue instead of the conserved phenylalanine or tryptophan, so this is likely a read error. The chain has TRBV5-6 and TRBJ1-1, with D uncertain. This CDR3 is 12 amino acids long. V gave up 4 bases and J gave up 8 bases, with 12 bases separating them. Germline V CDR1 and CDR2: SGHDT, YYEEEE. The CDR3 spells CASSLIGLEAFL. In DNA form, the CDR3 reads TGTGCCAGCAGCCTAATCGGCCTCGAAGCTTTCCTT.

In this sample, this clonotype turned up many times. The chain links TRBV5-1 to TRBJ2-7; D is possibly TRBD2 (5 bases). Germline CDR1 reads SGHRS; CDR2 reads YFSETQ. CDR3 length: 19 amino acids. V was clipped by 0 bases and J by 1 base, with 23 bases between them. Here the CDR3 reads CASSLDFGSSRGFSYEQYF. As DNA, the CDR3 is TGCGCCAGCAGCTTGGATTTTGGGTCTAGTCGCGGGTTTTCCTACGAGCAGTACTTC.

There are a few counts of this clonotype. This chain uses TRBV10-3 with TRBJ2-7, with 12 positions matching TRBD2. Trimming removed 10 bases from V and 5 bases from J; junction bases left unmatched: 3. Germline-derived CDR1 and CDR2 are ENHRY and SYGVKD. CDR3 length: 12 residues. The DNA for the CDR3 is TGTGCCAACAGGACTAGCGGGAACGAGCAGTACTTC. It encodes CANRTSGNEQYF.

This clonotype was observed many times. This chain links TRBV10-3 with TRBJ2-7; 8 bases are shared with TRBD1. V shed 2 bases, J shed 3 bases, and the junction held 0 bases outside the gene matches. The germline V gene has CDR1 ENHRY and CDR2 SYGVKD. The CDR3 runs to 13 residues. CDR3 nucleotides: TGTGCCATCAGTGAGGGACAGGGCTACGAGCAGTACTTC. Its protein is CAISEGQGYEQYF.

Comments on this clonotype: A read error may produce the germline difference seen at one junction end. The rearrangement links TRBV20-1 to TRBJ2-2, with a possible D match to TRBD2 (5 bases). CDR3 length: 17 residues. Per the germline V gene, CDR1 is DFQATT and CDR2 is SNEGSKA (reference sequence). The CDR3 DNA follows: TGCAGTGCTAGAGGCCGGGCAGGATTAAGTCGCACCGGGGAGCTGTTCTTT. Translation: CSARGRAGLSRTGELFF.